The present entry profiles one T cell receptor (beta chain) with its context. The CDR3 spans 15 residues. Trimming removed 2 bases at V and 5 bases at J, with 15 bases between. CDR1 is MNHEY, CDR2 SMNVEV, per germline (reference sequence). A second PCR, run for roughly 7 to 11 cycles, used a sample-barcoded 5' primer plus a J-beta primer mix. Tagging of each cDNA molecule was performed by a template-switch adaptor with 12 random nucleotides. One entry per CDR3 protein, called by TCRdb with MiXCR from the 5' RACE reads. The sample holds about 1.4 million distinct CDR3 sequences; 59% are singletons and the top ten take more than 6%. This sample was included in a study of blood T cells in healthy people across ages.

The sequence derives from a man in his late teens or twenties in good health. This chain links TRBV27 with TRBJ2-5; possible D gene TRBD2, 5 bases. Specimen: blood. CDR3 sequence (DNA): TGTGCCAGCAGTTTACGCGGGTCCGTGCGCGAGACCCAGTACTTC. As protein: CASSLRGSVRETQYF.